This T cell receptor (beta chain) was sequenced in a study of blood T cells in healthy people across ages. A J-beta primer mix and a sample-barcoded 5' primer were used in a second PCR of about 7 to 12 cycles. TCRdb re-derived calls from the 5' RACE reads in MiXCR, one entry per CDR3 protein. Here the sample spans roughly 930,000 distinct CDR3 sequences, roughly 52% being singletons. This clonotype was counted a few times. The sequenced material came from blood. The source of this sequence is a young man in good health.

CDR3 coding DNA: TGTGCCAGCAGTTTATACGGGGGGCTGGCTAATGAAAAACTGTTTTTT. Amino acid sequence: CASSLYGGLANEKLFF. The chain combines TRBV27 with TRBJ1-4; D possibly corresponds to TRBD1 (6 bases). Germline V CDR1 and CDR2: MNHEY, SMNVEV (reference sequence). The CDR3 contains 16 residues. The V gene lost 1 base and the J gene lost 3 bases, with 12 bases spanning the gap.